These T cell receptor beta chains were read from a single sample in a study of CD8+CD57+ T cells in acquired aplastic anemia. From the reads, TCRdb called clonotypes with MiXCR, one entry per CDR3 protein. The table includes 350,000 to 450,000 distinct CDR3 sequences, roughly 64% detected once. Sequencing used sorted CD4+, CD8+, or CD8+CD57+ T cells (not recorded which) from PBMCs. These TCRs come from a human donor in good health, serving as a control. CDR3s include the opening cysteine and the closing phenylalanine or tryptophan. A D gene is named only where the DNA matches it firmly. Size is stated for part of the rows, as once, few or many counts, or as a class when the clone is expanded.

cdr3_nt cdr3_aa j_call d_call clone_size cdr3_length v_call
TGTGCCATCAGTGACTCGGGGTCAGGCATGGAGTACTTC CAISDSGSGMEYF TRBJ2-7 . . 13 TRBV10-3
TGCAGCGTTGAGGGCGGGGGGGACCAAGAGACCCAGTACTTC CSVEGGGDQETQYF TRBJ2-5 TRBD2 few 14 TRBV29-1
TGTGCCATCAGTGAGCCCGACAGGAGCTATGGCTTCAACTTC CAISEPDRSYGFNF TRBJ1-2 . . 14 TRBV10-3
TGTGCCAGCAGTGCCGGGAGGACTTCAGATACGCAGTATTTT CASSAGRTSDTQYF TRBJ2-3 TRBD2 . 14 TRBV2
TGTGCCAGCAGCACTCTAACAGGGTCGGCCGGGGAGCTCCACTTT CASSTLTGSAGELHF TRBJ1-6 . . 15 TRBV9
TGTGCCAGCAGCCAAGAAAGCGGGGGGGCCACAGATAATGAGCAGTTCTTC CASSQESGGATDNEQFF TRBJ2-1 TRBD2 . 17 TRBV9
TGCAGTTCTAATAGCCTAGTTGAGCAGTTCTTC CSSNSLVEQFF TRBJ2-1 . . 11 TRBV20-1
TGTGCCAGCAGCTCCAAGGGAGGGACTCAGCCACAGCATCACTTT CASSSKGGTQPQHHF TRBJ1-6 . . 15 TRBV7-9
TGTGCCAGCAGTGTCCGTATCGAGACCGGGGACCTGTTCTTT CASSVRIETGDLFF TRBJ1-6 . . 14 TRBV25-1
TGTGCCAGTAGTACAGGGGCTCAGCCCCCGCATTTT CASSTGAQPPHF TRBJ1-5 . . 12 TRBV19
TGTGCCACCAGTGTTGGGGGATCGAATCAGCCCCAGCATTTT CATSVGGSNQPQHF TRBJ1-5 . . 14 TRBV24-1
TGTGCCAGCAGCTTGTCCCGGGGACAGAGGAGTACTTCGGAGCTGTTTTTT CASSLSRGQRSTSELFF TRBJ2-2 TRBD1 . 17 TRBV7-9
TGTGCCAGCAGCTTCGGACAGGACAATTCACCCCCCCACTATTTT CASSFGQDNSPPHYF TRBJ1-3 TRBD1 once 15 TRBV7-9
TGCGCCAGCAGTGCCGCCAGGGTAACTGGAGACACCATATATTTT CASSAARVTGDTIYF TRBJ1-3 . . 15 TRBV10-1
TGCAGTGCTTCCACGACTGGCAATCACACCCAGCATTTT CSASTTGNHTQHF TRBJ1-5 . . 13 TRBV20-1
TGTGCCAGCAGCTCATCAGGGAACACTGAAGCTATCTTT CASSSSGNTEAIF TRBJ1-1 . . 13 TRBV7-9
TGTGCCAGCAGCCTCTCACAGGGAATAGCCAAAAACATTCAGTACTTC CASSLSQGIAKNIQYF TRBJ2-4 . many 16 TRBV11-2